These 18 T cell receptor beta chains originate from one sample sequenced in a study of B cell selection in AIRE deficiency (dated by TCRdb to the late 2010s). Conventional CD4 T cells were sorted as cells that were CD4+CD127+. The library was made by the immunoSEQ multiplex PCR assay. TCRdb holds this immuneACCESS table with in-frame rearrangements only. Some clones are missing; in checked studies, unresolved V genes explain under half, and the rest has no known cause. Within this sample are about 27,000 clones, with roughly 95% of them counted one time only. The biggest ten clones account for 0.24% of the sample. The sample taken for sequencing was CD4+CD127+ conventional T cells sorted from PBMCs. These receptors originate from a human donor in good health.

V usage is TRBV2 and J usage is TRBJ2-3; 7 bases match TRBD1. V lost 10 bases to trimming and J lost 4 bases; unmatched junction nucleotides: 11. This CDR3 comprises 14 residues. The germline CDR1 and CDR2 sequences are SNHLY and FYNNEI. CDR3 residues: CATSDRLDSDTQYF. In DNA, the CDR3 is TGTGCCACCTCGGACAGGCTCGACTCAGATACGCAGTATTTT. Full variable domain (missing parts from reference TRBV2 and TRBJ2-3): EPEVTQTPSHQVTQMGQEVILRCVPISNHLYFYWYRQILGQKVEFLVSFYNNEISEKSEIFDDQFSVERPDGSNFTLKIRSTKLEDSAMYFCATSDRLDSDTQYFGPGTRLTVL.

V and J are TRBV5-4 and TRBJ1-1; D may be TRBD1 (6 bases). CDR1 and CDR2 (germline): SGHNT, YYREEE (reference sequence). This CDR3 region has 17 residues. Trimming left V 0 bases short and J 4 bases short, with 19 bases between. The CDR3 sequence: CASSLASLQGFRTEAFF. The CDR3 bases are TGTGCCAGCAGCTTGGCATCATTACAGGGATTTCGCACTGAAGCTTTCTTT.

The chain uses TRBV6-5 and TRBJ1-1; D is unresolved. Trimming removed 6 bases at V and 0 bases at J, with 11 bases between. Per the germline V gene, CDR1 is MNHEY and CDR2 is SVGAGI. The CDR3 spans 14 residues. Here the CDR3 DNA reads TGTGCCAGCAGACCGAACTCTATGAACACTGAAGCTTTCTTT. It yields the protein CASRPNSMNTEAFF.

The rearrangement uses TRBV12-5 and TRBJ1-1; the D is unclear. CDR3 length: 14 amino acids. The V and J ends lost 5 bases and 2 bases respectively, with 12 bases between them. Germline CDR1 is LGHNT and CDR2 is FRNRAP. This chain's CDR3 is CASGVGPTNTEAFF. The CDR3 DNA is TGTGCTAGTGGTGTGGGTCCCACTAACACTGAAGCTTTCTTT.

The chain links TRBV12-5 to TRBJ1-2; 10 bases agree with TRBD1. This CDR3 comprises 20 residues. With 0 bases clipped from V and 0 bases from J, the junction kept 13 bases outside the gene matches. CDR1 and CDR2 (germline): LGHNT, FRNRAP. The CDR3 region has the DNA TGTGCTAGTGGTTTGGTACCCACGCCGGGACAGGGGCTAGCTAACTATGGCTACACCTTC. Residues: CASGLVPTPGQGLANYGYTF.

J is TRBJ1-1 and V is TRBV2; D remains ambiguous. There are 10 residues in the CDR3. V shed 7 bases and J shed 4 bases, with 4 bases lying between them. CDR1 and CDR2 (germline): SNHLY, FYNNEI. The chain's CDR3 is CASKATEAFF. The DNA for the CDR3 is TGTGCCAGCAAGGCCACTGAAGCTTTCTTT.

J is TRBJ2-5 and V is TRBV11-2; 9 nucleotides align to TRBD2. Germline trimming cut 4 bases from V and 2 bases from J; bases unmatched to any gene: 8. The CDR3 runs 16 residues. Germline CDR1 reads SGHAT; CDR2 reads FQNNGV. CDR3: CASSSLAGAIQETQYF. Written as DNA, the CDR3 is TGTGCCAGCAGCTCCTTAGCGGGGGCAATACAAGAGACCCAGTACTTC.

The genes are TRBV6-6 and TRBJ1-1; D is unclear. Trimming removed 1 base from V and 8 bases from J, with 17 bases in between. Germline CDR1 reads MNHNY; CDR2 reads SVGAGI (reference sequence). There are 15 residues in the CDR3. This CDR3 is CASSYLGVQAREAFF. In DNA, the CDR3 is TGTGCCAGCAGTTACTTGGGTGTGCAGGCGAGGGAAGCTTTCTTT.

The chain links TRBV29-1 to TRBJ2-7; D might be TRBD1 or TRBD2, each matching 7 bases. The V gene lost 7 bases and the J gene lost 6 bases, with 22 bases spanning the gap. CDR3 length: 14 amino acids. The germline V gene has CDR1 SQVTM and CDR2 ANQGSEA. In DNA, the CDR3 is TGCAGCGGAGGGGGCTCGTTGGGGGGGAGCGAGCAGTACTTC. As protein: CSGGGSLGGSEQYF.

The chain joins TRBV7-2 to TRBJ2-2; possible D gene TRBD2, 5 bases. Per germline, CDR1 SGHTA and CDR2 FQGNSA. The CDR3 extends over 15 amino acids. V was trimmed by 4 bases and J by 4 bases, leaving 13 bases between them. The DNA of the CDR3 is TGTGCCAGCAGCTCGACCGGACTGATCACCGGGGAGCTGTTTTTT. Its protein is CASSSTGLITGELFF.

The CDR3 DNA reads as TGTGCCAGCAGTTACGGGGGCCGGAGAGACTATGGCTACACCTTC. Translating it yields CASSYGGRRDYGYTF. V usage is TRBV6-5 and J usage is TRBJ1-2, with a tentative D call TRBD1 (6 bases). V gave up 2 bases and J gave up 3 bases, with 13 bases separating them. The CDR3 contains 15 residues. Germline values: CDR1 MNHEY, CDR2 SVGAGI.

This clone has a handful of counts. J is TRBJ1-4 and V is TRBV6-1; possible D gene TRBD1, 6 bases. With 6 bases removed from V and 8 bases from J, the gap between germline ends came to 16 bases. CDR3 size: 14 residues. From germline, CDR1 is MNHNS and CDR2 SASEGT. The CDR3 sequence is CASRRTAGGEKLFF. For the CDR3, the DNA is TGTGCCAGCAGGAGGACAGCGGGAGGGGAAAAACTGTTTTTT.

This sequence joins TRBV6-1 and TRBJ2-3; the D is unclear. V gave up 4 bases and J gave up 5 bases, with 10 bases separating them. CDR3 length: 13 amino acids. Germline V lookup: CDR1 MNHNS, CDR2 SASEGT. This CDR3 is CASSVGSRDTQYF. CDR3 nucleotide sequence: TGTGCCAGCAGTGTCGGCAGCCGAGATACGCAGTATTTT.

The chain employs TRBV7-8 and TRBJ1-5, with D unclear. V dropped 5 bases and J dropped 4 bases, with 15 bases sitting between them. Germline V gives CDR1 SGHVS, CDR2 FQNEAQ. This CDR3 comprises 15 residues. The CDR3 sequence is CASSLLGGRNQPQHF. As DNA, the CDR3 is TGTGCCAGCAGCCTCTTAGGCGGGAGGAATCAGCCCCAGCATTTT.

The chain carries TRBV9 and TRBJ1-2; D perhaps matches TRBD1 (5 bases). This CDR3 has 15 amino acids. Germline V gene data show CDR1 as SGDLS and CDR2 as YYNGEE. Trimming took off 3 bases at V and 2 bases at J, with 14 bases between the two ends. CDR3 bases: TGTGCCAGCAGCGGGGGGGGTAACCGCAACTATGGCTACACCTTC. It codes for CASSGGGNRNYGYTF.

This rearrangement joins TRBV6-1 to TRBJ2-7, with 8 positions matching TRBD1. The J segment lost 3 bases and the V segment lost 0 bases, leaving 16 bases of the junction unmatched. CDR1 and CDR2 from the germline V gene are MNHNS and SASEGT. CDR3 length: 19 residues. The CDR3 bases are TGTGCCAGCAGTGAAGCGGGGCGGACAGGGTCCACGAGCAGCTACGAGCAGTACTTC. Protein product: CASSEAGRTGSTSSYEQYF.

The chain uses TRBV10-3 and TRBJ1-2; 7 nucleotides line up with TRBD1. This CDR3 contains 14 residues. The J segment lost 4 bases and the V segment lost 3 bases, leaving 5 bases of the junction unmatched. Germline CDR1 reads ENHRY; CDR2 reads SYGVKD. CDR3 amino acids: CAISEGGSGYGYTF. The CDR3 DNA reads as TGTGCCATCAGTGAAGGGGGCTCTGGCTATGGCTACACCTTC.

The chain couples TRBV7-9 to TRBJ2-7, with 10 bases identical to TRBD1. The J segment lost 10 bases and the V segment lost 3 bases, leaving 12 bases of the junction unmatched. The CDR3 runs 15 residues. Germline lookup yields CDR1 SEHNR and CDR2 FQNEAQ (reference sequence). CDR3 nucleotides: TGTGCCAGCAGCTTGCAAGACAGGGGGCGGATGGATCAGTACTTC. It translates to CASSLQDRGRMDQYF. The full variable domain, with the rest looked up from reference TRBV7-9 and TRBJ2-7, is DTGVSQNPRHKITKRGQNVTFRCDPISEHNRLYWYRQTLGQGPEFLTYFQNEAQLEKSRLLSDRFSAERPKGSFSTLEIQRTEQGDSAMYLCASSLQDRGRMDQYFGPGTRLTVT.